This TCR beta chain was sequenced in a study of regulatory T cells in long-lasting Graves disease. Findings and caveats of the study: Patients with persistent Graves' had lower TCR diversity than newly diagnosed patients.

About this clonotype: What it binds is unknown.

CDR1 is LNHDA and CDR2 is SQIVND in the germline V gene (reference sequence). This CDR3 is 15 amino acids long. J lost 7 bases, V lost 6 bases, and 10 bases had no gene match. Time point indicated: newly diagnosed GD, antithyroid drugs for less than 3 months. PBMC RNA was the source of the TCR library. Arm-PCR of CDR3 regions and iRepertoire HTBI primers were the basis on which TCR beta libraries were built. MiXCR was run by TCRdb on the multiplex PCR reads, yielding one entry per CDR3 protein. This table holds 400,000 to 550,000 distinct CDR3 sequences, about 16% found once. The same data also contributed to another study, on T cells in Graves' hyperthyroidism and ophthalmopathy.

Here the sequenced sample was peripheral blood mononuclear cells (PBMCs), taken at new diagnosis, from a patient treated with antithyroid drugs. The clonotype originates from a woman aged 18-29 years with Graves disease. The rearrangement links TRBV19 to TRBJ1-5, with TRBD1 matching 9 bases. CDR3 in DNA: TGTGCCAGTAGAGCCCGGGACAGGGTCGGACAGCCCCAGCATTTT. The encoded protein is CASRARDRVGQPQHF.